The 17 T cell receptor beta chains below come from one sample, sequenced in a study of cytomegalovirus exposure and HLA in healthy donors. PCR amplification relied on 60 Vbeta primers (plus 13 Jbeta primers). The repertoire was sequenced with immunoSEQ multiplex PCR; TCRdb's copy has only in-frame clones and lacks some. The sample records 150,000 to 200,000 clones, more than 80% being singletons. The specimen sequenced was PBMCs. The receptors here all came from a woman in her late teens or twenties in good health and CMV-seronegative.

The rearrangement links TRBV7-3 to TRBJ2-1; D gene ambiguous. Germline CDR1 and CDR2: SGHTA and FQGTGA. V was clipped by 2 bases and J by 7 bases, with 12 bases between them. The CDR3 covers 14 residues. The CDR3 nucleotides read TGTGCCAGCAGCTTAGGGCAGGCGTGGAATGAGCAGTTCTTC. Protein sequence: CASSLGQAWNEQFF.

The CDR3 loop is CASTKGLAYNEQFF. The CDR3 bases are TGTGCCAGCACCAAGGGACTTGCATACAATGAGCAGTTCTTC. The chain links TRBV28 to TRBJ2-1, with a weak D call TRBD2 (6 bases). Germline values: CDR1 MDHEN, CDR2 SYDVKM. The CDR3 contains 14 residues. The V end was cut by 7 bases, the J end by 4 bases, with 14 bases between. Full variable domain (remainder filled in from reference TRBV28 and TRBJ2-1): DVKVTQSSRYLVKRTGEKVFLECVQDMDHENMFWYRQDPGLGLRLIYFSYDVKMKEKGDIPEGYSVSREKKERFSLILESASTNQTSMYLCASTKGLAYNEQFFGPGTRLTVL.

This clone was counted only a few times. This chain connects TRBV5-1 to TRBJ2-1; D remains ambiguous. The CDR3 totals 15 residues. The ends were cut back, 0 bases at V and 0 bases at J, with 7 bases in the middle. CDR1 and CDR2 (germline): SGHRS, YFSETQ. The CDR3 bases are TGCGCCAGCAGCTTGGCCGCTAGCTCCTACAATGAGCAGTTCTTC. Amino acid sequence: CASSLAASSYNEQFF.

V is TRBV19 and J is TRBJ1-1; D not resolved. Looked up from germline, CDR1 is LNHDA and CDR2 is SQIVND (reference sequence). V lost 6 bases and J 7 bases, leaving 15 bases between the germline ends. This CDR3 spans 13 amino acids. For the CDR3, the DNA is TGTGCCAGTAGCTCGCGACATAATAGTGAAGCTTTCTTT. The encoded protein is CASSSRHNSEAFF.

The gene calls are TRBV19 and TRBJ1-2; D not resolved. Germline V gene lookup returns CDR1 LNHDA and CDR2 SQIVND (reference sequence). CDR3 length: 15 residues. V was cut by 7 bases and J by 0 bases, with 15 bases left in between. CDR3 in amino acids: CASTFLFQANYGYTF. CDR3 coding DNA: TGTGCCAGTACCTTTTTGTTCCAGGCTAACTATGGCTACACCTTC.

This clone has only one observation. The V call is TRBV5-1, the J call TRBJ2-7; 15 bases fit TRBD2. The CDR3 runs 17 residues. With 0 bases clipped from V and 2 bases from J, the junction kept 3 bases outside the gene matches. Per the germline V gene, CDR1 is SGHRS and CDR2 is YFSETQ. CDR3 sequence: CASSLVGLAGGAYEQYF. DNA of the CDR3: TGCGCCAGCAGCTTGGTGGGACTAGCGGGAGGTGCCTACGAGCAGTACTTC.

The chain joins TRBV19 to TRBJ2-7, with TRBD1 matching 8 bases. Germline V gene data show CDR1 as LNHDA and CDR2 as SQIVND (reference sequence). After removal of 6 bases from V and 3 bases from J, the junction contained 10 bases not matched to a gene. The CDR3 covers 15 residues. The CDR3 bases are TGTGCCAGTAGGACGAGGACAGGGAATGGCTACGAGCAGTACTTC. Its protein is CASRTRTGNGYEQYF.

The chain combines TRBV5-1 with TRBJ2-1, with TRBD2 identical over 12 bases. Germline CDR1 is SGHRS and CDR2 is YFSETQ. The J segment lost 3 bases and the V segment lost 4 bases, leaving 14 bases of the junction unmatched. The CDR3 has 19 amino acids. The CDR3 nucleotides are TGCGCCAGCAGCCCAACGACTAGCGGGAGTAGTGGGGGCTACAATGAGCAGTTCTTC. Its translation is CASSPTTSGSSGGYNEQFF.

This clone turned up a few times. This sequence joins TRBV6-1 and TRBJ1-1, with TRBD1 identical over 9 bases. The CDR3 covers 14 residues. Germline V CDR1 and CDR2: MNHNS, SASEGT. V was clipped by 8 bases and J by 6 bases; unmatched bases: 10. This CDR3 reads CASRPWDRVSEAFF. The CDR3 DNA reads as TGTGCCAGCCGTCCATGGGACAGGGTGTCTGAAGCTTTCTTT.

Here the CDR3 DNA reads TGCGCCAGCATCCTTGTAAGGGGCACTGAAGCTTTCTTT. Its protein product is CASILVRGTEAFF. This rearrangement joins TRBV5-1 to TRBJ1-1; a weak D match, TRBD1 (5 bases). The germline V gene has CDR1 SGHRS and CDR2 YFSETQ. The CDR3 runs 13 residues. The V end lost 6 bases, the J end lost 4 bases, and 13 bases lay between the germline ends.

This clone is a singleton in its sample. The rearrangement uses TRBV27 and TRBJ2-1; TRBD2 might be the D (5 bases). The V and J ends lost 2 bases and 0 bases respectively, with 5 bases between them. The CDR3 consists of 14 residues. Germline values: CDR1 MNHEY, CDR2 SMNVEV (reference sequence). The CDR3 bases are TGTGCCAGCAGTTTAGGGAGCTCCTACAATGAGCAGTTCTTC. This gives the protein CASSLGSSYNEQFF.

This clone was counted a single time. The chain carries TRBV5-1 and TRBJ2-2, with 9 bases lining up with TRBD2. With V trimmed by 2 bases and J by 5 bases, 13 bases remained unmatched. From germline, CDR1 is SGHRS and CDR2 YFSETQ. The CDR3 extends over 18 amino acids. The CDR3 reads CASSFFVIAGATTGELFF. The DNA of the CDR3 is TGCGCCAGCAGCTTTTTTGTAATAGCGGGAGCTACAACCGGGGAGCTGTTTTTT.

This clone was seen only a few times. V is TRBV7-6 and J is TRBJ2-7; a weak D match, TRBD2 (6 bases). Germline V gene sequence: CDR1 SGHVS, CDR2 FNYEAQ. Trimming pared 4 bases from V and 7 bases from J, leaving 17 bases between. This CDR3 has 14 amino acids. CDR3 bases: TGTGCCAGCAGCTCCCCGAGCGGTGCGGGAGAGCAGTACTTC. As protein: CASSSPSGAGEQYF.

The chain has TRBV4-2 and TRBJ1-4, with 9 bases matching TRBD1. J was trimmed by 6 bases and V by 4 bases; bases with no gene match: 6. CDR3 size: 15 residues. Germline V gene sequence: CDR1 LGHNA, CDR2 YNFKEQ. The CDR3 reads CASSPDRGNDEKLFF. CDR3 DNA sequence: TGTGCCAGCAGCCCGGACAGGGGAAATGATGAAAAACTGTTTTTT.

The rearrangement links TRBV7-8 to TRBJ2-7, with a possible D match to TRBD1 (8 bases). The germline gives CDR1 SGHVS, CDR2 FQNEAQ. The CDR3 is 15 amino acids. V lost 6 bases and J lost 2, with 17 bases in between. This CDR3 reads CASRPERDRTYEQYF. As DNA, the CDR3 is TGTGCCAGCAGGCCCGAGCGGGACAGGACCTACGAGCAGTACTTC.

V gene TRBV6-6 combines with J gene TRBJ1-2; 10 bases align to TRBD1. The CDR3 consists of 13 residues. The germline V gene has CDR1 MNHNY and CDR2 SVGAGI (reference sequence). Unmatched junction bases numbered 7, after V lost 5 bases and J lost 10 bases. The CDR3 DNA sequence: TGTGCCAGCAGTATACCGGGACAGGGGCCCTACACCTTC. This sequence encodes CASSIPGQGPYTF.

The chain links TRBV5-6 to TRBJ1-1, with D unclear. The CDR3 spans 15 residues. V was clipped by 4 bases and J by 6 bases, with 19 bases between them. CDR1 SGHDT and CDR2 YYEEEE come from the germline V gene. Here the CDR3 DNA reads TGTGCCAGCAGCCCGCTTATCGGGAATAGAGCTGAAGCTTTCTTT. Its translation is CASSPLIGNRAEAFF.